This T cell receptor beta chain was found in a study of cytomegalovirus exposure and HLA in healthy donors. There were likely unrecorded immune exposures, though donors were nominally healthy when sampled. The primer mix had 60 Vbeta and 13 Jbeta primers. The method was immunoSEQ multiplex PCR; TCRdb's version includes in-frame clones alone and lacks a portion of them. The sample includes roughly 110,000 clones, 82% of them seen just once. Germline values: CDR1 MDHEN, CDR2 SYDVKM. The V end was cut by 3 bases, the J end by 0 bases, with 14 bases between. The CDR3 totals 16 residues. The TCR originated in a man aged 25-45 years in good health and CMV-seropositive. The chain has TRBV28 and TRBJ1-1; no clear D gene. Input material: PBMCs. The CDR3 sequence is CASSFSPLRMNTEAFF. Here the CDR3 DNA reads TGTGCCAGCAGTTTCTCCCCTCTGCGGATGAACACTGAAGCTTTCTTT.